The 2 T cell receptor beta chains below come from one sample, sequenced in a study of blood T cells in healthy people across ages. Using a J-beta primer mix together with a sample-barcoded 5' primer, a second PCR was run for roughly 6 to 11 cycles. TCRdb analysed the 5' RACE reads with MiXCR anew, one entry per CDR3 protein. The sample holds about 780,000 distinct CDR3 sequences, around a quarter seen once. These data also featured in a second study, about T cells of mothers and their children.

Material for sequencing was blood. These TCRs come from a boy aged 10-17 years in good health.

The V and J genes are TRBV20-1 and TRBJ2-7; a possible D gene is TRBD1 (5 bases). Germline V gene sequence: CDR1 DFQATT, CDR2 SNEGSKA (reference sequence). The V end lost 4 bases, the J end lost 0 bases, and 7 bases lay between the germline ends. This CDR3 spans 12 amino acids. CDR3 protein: CSAMDNSYEQYF. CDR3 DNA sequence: TGCAGTGCTATGGACAACTCCTACGAGCAGTACTTC.

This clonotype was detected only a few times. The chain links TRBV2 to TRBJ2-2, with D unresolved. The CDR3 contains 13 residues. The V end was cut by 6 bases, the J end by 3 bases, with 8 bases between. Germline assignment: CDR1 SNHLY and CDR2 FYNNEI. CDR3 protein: CASRLTYTGELFF. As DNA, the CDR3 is TGTGCCAGCAGACTGACTTACACCGGGGAGCTGTTTTTT.